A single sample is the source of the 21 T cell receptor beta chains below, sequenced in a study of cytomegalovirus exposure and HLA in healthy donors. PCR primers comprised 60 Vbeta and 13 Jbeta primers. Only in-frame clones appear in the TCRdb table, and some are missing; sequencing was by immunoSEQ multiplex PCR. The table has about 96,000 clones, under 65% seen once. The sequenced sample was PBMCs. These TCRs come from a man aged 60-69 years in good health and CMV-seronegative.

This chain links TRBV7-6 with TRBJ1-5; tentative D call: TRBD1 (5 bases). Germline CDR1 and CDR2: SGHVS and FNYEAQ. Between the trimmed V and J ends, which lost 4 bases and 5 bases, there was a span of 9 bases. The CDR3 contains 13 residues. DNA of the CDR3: TGTGCCAGCAGCTCCAGGGAGGATCAGCCCCAGCATTTT. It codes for CASSSREDQPQHF.

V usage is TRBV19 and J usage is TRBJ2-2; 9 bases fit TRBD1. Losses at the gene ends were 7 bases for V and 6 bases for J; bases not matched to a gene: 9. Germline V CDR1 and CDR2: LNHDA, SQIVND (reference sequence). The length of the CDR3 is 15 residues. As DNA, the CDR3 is TGTGCCAGTAAAGTACAGGGGGCTTCCCCCGGGGAGCTGTTTTTT. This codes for CASKVQGASPGELFF.

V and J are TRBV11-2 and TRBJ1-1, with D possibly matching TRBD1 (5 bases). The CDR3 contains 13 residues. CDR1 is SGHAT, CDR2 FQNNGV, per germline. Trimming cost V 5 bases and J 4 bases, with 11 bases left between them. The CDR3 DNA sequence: TGTGCCAGCAGCCAGGGCGGGGCCACTGAAGCTTTCTTT. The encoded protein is CASSQGGATEAFF. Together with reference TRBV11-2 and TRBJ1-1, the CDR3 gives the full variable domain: EAGVAQSPRYKIIEKRQSVAFWCNPISGHATLYWYQQILGQGPKLLIQFQNNGVVDDSQLPKDRFSAERLKGVDSTLKIQPAKLEDSAVYLCASSQGGATEAFFGQGTRLTVV.

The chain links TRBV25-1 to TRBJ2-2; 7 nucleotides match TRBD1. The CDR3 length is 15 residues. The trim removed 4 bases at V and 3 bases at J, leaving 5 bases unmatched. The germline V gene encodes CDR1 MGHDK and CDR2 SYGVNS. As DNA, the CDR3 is TGTGCCAGCAGTGGAGGGACAGACTACACCGGGGAGCTGTTTTTT. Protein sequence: CASSGGTDYTGELFF. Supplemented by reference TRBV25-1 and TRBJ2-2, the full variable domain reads EADIYQTPRYLVIGTGKKITLECSQTMGHDKMYWYQQDPGMELHLIHYSYGVNSTEKGDLSSESTVSRIRTEHFPLTLESARPSHTSQYLCASSGGTDYTGELFFGEGSRLTVL.

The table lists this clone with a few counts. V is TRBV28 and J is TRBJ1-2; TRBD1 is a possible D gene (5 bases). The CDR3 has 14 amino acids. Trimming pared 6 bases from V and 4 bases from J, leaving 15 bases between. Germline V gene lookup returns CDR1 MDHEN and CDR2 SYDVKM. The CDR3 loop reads CASSTIGGFYGYTF. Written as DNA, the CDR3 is TGTGCCAGCAGCACCATTGGGGGGTTCTATGGCTACACCTTC.

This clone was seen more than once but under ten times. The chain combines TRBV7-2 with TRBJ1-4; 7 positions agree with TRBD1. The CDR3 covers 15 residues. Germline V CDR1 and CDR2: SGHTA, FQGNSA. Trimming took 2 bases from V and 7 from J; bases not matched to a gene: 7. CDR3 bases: TGTGCCAGCAGCTTATCTGACAGGGTGGGTGAAAAACTGTTTTTT. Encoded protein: CASSLSDRVGEKLFF. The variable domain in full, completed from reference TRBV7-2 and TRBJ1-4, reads GAGVSQSPSNKVTEKGKDVELRCDPISGHTALYWYRQSLGQGLEFLIYFQGNSAPDKSGLPSDRFSAERTGGSVSTLTIQRTQQEDSAVYLCASSLSDRVGEKLFFGSGTQLSVL.

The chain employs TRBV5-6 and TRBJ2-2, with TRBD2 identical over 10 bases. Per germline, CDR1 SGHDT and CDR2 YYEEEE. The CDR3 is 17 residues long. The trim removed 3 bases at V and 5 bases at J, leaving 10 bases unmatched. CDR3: CASSSSGLAGVTGELFF. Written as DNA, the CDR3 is TGTGCCAGCAGCTCCTCGGGGCTAGCGGGAGTAACCGGGGAGCTGTTTTTT.

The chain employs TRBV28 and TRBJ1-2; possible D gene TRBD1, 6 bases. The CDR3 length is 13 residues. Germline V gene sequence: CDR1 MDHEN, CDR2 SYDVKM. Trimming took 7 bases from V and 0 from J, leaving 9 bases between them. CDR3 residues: CASTTGPNYGYTF. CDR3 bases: TGTGCCAGCACAACAGGGCCTAACTATGGCTACACCTTC.

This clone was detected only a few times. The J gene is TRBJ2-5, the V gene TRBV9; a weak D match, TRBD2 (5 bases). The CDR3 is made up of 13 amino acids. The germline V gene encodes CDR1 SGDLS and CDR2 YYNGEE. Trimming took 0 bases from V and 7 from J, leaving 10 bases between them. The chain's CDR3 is CASSVVGDGTQYF. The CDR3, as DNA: TGTGCCAGCAGCGTAGTGGGAGACGGGACCCAGTACTTC.

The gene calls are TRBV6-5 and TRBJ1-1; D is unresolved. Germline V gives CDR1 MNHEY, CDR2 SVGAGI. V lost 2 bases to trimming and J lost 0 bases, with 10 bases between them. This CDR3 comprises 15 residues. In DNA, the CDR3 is TGTGCCAGCAGTTACAGGATGGCGGTGAACACTGAAGCTTTCTTT. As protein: CASSYRMAVNTEAFF.

CDR3 amino acids: CASKAEASTQYF. The CDR3 coding sequence is TGTGCCAGCAAGGCGGAGGCTTCTACGCAGTATTTT. This sequence joins TRBV2 and TRBJ2-3, with TRBD2 as a possible D gene (5 bases). From germline, CDR1 is SNHLY and CDR2 FYNNEI. The CDR3 consists of 12 residues. Trimming removed 7 bases from V and 8 bases from J, with 13 bases in between. The full variable domain, its missing parts supplied by reference TRBV2 and TRBJ2-3, is EPEVTQTPSHQVTQMGQEVILRCVPISNHLYFYWYRQILGQKVEFLVSFYNNEISEKSEIFDDQFSVERPDGSNFTLKIRSTKLEDSAMYFCASKAEASTQYFGPGTRLTVL.

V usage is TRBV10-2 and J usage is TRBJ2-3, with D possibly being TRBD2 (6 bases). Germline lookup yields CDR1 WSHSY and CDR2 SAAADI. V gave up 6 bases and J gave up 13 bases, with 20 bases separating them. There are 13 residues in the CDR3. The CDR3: CASSGSAVRLEYF. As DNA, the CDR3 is TGCGCCAGCAGCGGGAGTGCTGTCCGGCTCGAGTATTTT.

CDR3 amino acids: CASTSAEGYEQYF. DNA for the CDR3: TGTGCCAGCACCTCGGCGGAGGGCTACGAGCAGTACTTC. The rearrangement uses TRBV25-1 and TRBJ2-7; D is possibly TRBD2 (6 bases). Germline CDR1 reads MGHDK; CDR2 reads SYGVNS. Trimming removed 7 bases at V and 3 bases at J, with 13 bases between. The CDR3 has 13 amino acids.

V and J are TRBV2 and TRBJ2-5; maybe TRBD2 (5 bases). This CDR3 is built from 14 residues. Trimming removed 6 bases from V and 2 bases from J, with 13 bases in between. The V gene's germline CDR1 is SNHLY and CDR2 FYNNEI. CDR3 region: CASRRESGQETQYF. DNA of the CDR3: TGTGCCAGCAGGAGGGAGAGCGGTCAAGAGACCCAGTACTTC.

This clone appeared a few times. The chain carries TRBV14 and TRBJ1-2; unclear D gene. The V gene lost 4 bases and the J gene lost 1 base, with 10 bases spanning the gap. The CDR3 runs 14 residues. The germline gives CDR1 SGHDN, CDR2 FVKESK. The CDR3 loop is CASSRTNNNYGYTF. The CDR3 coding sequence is TGTGCCAGCAGCCGTACCAACAATAACTATGGCTACACCTTC.

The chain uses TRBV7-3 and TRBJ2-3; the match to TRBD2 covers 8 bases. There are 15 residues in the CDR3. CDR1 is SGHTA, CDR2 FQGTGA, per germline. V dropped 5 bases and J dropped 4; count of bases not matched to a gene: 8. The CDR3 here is CASSEQAGVADTQYF. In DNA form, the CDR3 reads TGTGCCAGCAGCGAACAAGCGGGGGTCGCAGATACGCAGTATTTT.

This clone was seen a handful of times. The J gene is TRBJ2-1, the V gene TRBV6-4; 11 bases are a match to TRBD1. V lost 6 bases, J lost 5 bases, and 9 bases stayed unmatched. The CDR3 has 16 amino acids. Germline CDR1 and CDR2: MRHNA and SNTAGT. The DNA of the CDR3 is TGTGCCAGCAGCCCAGCATCGGGACAGGGGGACAATGAGCAGTTCTTC. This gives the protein CASSPASGQGDNEQFF.

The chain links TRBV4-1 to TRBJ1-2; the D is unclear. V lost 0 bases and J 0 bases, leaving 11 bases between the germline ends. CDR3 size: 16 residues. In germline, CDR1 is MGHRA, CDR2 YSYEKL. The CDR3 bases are TGCGCCAGCAGCCAAGAGGGGAGCACGGCTAACTATGGCTACACCTTC. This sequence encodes CASSQEGSTANYGYTF.

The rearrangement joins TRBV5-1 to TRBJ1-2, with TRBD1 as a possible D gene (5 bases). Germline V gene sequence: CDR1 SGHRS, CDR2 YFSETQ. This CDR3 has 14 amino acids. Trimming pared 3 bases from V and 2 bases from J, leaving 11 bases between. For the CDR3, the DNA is TGCGCCAGCAGCTCCCAGACAGTGAACTATGGCTACACCTTC. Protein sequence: CASSSQTVNYGYTF.

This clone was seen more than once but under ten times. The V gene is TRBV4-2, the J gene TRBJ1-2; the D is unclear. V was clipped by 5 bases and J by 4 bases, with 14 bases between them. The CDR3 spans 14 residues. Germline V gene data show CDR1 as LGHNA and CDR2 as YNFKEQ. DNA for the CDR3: TGTGCCAGCAGCTTAGAGATCCAACGCTATGGCTACACCTTC. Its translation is CASSLEIQRYGYTF.

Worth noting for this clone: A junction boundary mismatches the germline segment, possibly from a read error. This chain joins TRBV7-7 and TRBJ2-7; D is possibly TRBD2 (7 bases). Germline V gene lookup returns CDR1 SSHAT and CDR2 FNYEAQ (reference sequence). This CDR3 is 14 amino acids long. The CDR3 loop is CASSPRGGADEQYF. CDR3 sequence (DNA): TGTGCTAGCAGCCCTCGTGGGGGGGCGGACGAGCAGTACTTC.